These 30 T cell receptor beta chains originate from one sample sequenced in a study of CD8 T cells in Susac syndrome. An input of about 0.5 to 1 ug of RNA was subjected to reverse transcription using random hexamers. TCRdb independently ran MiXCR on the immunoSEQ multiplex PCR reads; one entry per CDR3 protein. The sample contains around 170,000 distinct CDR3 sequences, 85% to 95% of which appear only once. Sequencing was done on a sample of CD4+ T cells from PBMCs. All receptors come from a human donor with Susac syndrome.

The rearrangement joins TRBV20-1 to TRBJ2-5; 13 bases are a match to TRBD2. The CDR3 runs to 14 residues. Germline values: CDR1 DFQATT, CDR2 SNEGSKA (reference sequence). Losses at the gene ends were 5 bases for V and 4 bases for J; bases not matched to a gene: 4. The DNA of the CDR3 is TGCAGTGCTTCGGGACTAGCGGGATCAGAGACCCAGTACTTC. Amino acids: CSASGLAGSETQYF.

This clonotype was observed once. CDR3 in DNA: TGTGCCAGCAGAAGGGACGTGAATCAGCCCCAGCATTTT. It encodes CASRRDVNQPQHF. The chain couples TRBV6-5 to TRBJ1-5; D is perhaps TRBD1 (5 bases). There are 13 residues in the CDR3. In germline, CDR1 is MNHEY, CDR2 SVGAGI. The ends were cut back, 6 bases at V and 4 bases at J, with 10 bases in the middle.

CDR3 in DNA: TGTGCCAGCAGAGGTACAGGGAGAAATTCACCCCTCCACTTT. Translated, it gives CASRGTGRNSPLHF. This sequence joins TRBV11-2 and TRBJ1-6, with D possibly TRBD1 on 6 matching bases. V lost 6 bases and J lost 7, with 13 bases in between. The germline V gene has CDR1 SGHAT and CDR2 FQNNGV. The CDR3 loop spans 14 amino acids. The entire variable domain, with the rest obtained from reference TRBV11-2 and TRBJ1-6, is as follows: EAGVAQSPRYKIIEKRQSVAFWCNPISGHATLYWYQQILGQGPKLLIQFQNNGVVDDSQLPKDRFSAERLKGVDSTLKIQPAKLEDSAVYLCASRGTGRNSPLHFGNGTRLTVT.

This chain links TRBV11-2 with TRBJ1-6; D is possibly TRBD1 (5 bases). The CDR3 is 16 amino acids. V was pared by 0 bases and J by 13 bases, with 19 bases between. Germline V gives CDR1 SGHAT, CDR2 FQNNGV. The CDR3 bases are TGTGCCAGCAGCTTAGATACTTGGGGCCAGGCTTTCCCCCTCCACTTT. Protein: CASSLDTWGQAFPLHF.

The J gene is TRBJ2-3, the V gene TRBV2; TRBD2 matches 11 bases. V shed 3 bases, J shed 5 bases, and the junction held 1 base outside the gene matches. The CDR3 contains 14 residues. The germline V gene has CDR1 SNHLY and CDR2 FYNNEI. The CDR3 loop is CASSDSGGGDTQYF. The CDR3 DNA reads TGTGCCAGCAGTGATAGCGGGGGGGGAGATACGCAGTATTTT.

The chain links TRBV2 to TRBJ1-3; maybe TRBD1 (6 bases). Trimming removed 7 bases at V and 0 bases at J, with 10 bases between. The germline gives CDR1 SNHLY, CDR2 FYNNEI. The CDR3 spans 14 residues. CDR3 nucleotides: TGTGCCAGCAACGAGGGGGGCTCTGGAAACACCATATATTTT. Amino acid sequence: CASNEGGSGNTIYF.

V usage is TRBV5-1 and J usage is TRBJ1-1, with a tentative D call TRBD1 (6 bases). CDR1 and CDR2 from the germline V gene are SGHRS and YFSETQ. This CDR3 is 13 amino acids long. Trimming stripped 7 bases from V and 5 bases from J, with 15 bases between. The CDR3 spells CASGRGAPTEAFF. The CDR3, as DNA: TGCGCCAGCGGGCGGGGGGCACCTACTGAAGCTTTCTTT.

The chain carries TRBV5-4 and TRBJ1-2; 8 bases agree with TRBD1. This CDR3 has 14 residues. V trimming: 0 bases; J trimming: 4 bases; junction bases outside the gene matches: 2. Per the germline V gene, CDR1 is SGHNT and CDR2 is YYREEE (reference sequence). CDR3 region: CASSLVGTGYGYTF. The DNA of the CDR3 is TGTGCCAGCAGCTTGGTAGGGACAGGCTATGGCTACACCTTC.

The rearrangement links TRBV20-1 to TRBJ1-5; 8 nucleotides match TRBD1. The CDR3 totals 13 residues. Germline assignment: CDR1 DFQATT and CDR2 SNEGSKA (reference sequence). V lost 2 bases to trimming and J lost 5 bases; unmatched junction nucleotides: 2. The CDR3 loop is CSARPDRDQPQHF. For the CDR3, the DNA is TGCAGTGCTAGACCGGACAGGGATCAGCCCCAGCATTTT.

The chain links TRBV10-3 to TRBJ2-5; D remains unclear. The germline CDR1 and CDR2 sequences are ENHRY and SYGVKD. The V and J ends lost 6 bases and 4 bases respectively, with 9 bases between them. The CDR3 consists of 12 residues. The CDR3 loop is CAISPGGETQYF. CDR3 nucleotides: TGTGCCATCAGCCCTGGCGGAGAGACCCAGTACTTC.

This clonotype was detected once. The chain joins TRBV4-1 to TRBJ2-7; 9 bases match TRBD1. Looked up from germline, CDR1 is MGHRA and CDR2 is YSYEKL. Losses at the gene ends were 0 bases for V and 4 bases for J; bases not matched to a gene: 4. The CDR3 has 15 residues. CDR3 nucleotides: TGCGCCAGCAGCCAAGATCGGGACAGGGAGTACGAGCAGTACTTC. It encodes CASSQDRDREYEQYF.

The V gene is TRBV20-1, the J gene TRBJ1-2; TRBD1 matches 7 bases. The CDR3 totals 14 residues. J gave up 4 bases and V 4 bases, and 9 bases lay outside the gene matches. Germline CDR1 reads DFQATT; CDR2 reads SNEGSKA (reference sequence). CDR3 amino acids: CSATTTDRVYGYTF. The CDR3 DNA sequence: TGCAGTGCTACGACGACTGACAGGGTCTATGGCTACACCTTC.

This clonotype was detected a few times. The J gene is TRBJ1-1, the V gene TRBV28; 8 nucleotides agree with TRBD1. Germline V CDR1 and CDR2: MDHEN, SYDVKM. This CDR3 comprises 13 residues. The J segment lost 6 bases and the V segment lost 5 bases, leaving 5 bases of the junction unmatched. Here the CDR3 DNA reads TGTGCCAGCAGTCGGGACAGGCGCTCTGAAGCTTTCTTT. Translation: CASSRDRRSEAFF.

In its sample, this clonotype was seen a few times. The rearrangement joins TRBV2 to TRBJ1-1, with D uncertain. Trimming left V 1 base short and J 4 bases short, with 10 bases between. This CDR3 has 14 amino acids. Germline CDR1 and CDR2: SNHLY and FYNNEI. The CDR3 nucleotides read TGTGCCAGCAGTGAAGGGGCGTGGGGCACTGAAGCTTTCTTT. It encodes CASSEGAWGTEAFF.

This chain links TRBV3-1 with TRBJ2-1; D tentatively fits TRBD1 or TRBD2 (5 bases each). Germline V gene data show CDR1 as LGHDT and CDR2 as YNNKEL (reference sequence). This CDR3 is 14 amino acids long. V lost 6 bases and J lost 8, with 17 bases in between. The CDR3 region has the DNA TGTGCCAGCAGTCAGCACGGGACGTCGGATGAGCAGTTCTTC. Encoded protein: CASSQHGTSDEQFF.

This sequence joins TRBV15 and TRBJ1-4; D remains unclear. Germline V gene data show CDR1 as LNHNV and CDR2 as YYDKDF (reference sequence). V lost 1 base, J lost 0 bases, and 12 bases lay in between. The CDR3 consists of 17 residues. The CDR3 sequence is CATSRGRETSTNEKLFF. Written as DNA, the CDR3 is TGTGCCACCAGCAGAGGACGGGAAACTTCAACTAATGAAAAACTGTTTTTT.

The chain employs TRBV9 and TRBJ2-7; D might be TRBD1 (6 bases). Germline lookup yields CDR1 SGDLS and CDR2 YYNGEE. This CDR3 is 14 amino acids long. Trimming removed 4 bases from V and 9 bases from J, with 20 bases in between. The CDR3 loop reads CASSIRDTAIGQYF. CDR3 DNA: TGTGCCAGCAGCATCCGGGACACGGCCATAGGGCAGTACTTC.

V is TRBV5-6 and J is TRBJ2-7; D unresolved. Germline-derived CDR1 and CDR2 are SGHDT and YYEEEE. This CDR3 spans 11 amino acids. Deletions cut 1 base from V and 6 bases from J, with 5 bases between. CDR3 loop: CASSLFAEQYF. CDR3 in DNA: TGTGCCAGCAGCTTGTTCGCCGAGCAGTACTTC.

CDR3 residues: CASSRSGESYEQYF. For the CDR3, the DNA is TGCGCCAGCAGCCGTAGCGGGGAGTCCTACGAGCAGTACTTC. The chain employs TRBV5-1 and TRBJ2-7; 8 bases line up with TRBD2. The ends lost 4 bases at V and 1 base at J; junction bases unmatched: 4. Germline CDR1 is SGHRS and CDR2 is YFSETQ. The CDR3 is made up of 14 amino acids.

CDR3 sequence reads: CASSHGGSYNEQFF. DNA for the CDR3: TGTGCCAGCAGCCACGGGGGCAGCTACAATGAGCAGTTCTTC. V and J are TRBV11-2 and TRBJ2-1; D might be TRBD1 or TRBD2, each matching 6 bases. This CDR3 has 14 residues. Trimming shortened V by 5 bases and J by 3 bases, and 11 bases separated the two germline ends. Germline-derived CDR1 and CDR2 are SGHAT and FQNNGV.

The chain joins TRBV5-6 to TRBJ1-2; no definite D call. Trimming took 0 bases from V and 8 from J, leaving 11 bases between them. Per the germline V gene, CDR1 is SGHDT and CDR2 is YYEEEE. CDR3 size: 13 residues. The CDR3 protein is CASSLGGVHGYTF. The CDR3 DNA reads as TGTGCCAGCAGCTTGGGTGGGGTCCACGGCTACACCTTC. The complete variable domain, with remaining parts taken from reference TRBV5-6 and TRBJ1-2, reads DAGVTQSPTHLIKTRGQQVTLRCSPKSGHDTVSWYQQALGQGPQFIFQYYEEEERQRGNFPDRFSGHQFPNYSSELNVNALLLGDSALYLCASSLGGVHGYTFGSGTRLTVV.

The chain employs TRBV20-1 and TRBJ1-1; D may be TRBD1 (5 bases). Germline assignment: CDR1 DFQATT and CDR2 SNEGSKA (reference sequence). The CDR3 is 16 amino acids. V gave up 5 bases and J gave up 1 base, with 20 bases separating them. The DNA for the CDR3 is TGCAGTGCTCCGCCCGGGGGACGGGGGGGGAACACTGAAGCTTTCTTT. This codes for CSAPPGGRGGNTEAFF.

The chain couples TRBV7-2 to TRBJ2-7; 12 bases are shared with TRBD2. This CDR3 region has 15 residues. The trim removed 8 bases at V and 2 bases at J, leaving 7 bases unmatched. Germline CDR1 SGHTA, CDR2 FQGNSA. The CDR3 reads CASFSTSGGPYEQYF. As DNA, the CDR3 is TGTGCCAGCTTCAGCACTAGCGGGGGGCCCTACGAGCAGTACTTC.

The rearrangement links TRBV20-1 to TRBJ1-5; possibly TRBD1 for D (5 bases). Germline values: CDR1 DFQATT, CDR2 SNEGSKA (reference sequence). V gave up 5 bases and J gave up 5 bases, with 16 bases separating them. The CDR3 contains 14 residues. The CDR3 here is CSALTRDSDQPQHF. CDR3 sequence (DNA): TGCAGTGCTTTGACCCGGGACTCAGATCAGCCCCAGCATTTT.

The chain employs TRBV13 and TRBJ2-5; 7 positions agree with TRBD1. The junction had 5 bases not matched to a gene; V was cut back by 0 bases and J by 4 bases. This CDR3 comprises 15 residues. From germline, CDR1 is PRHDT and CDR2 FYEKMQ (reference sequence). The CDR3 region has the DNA TGTGCCAGCAGCTTAGGGACAGGGCGTGGAGAGACCCAGTACTTC. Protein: CASSLGTGRGETQYF. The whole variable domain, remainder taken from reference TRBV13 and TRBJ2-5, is AAGVIQSPRHLIKEKRETATLKCYPIPRHDTVYWYQQGPGQDPQFLISFYEKMQSDKGSIPDRFSAQQFSDYHSELNMSSLELGDSALYFCASSLGTGRGETQYFGPGTRLLVL.

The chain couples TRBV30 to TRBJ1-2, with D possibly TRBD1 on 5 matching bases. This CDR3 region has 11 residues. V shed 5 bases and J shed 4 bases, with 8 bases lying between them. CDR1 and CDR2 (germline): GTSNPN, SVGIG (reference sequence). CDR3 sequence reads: CAWGAAYGYTF. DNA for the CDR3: TGTGCCTGGGGGGCAGCCTATGGCTACACCTTC. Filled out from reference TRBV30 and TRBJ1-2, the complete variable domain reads SQTIHQWPATLVQPVGSPLSLECTVEGTSNPNLYWYRQAAGRGLQLLFYSVGIGQISSEVPQNLSASRPQDRQFILSSKKLLLSDSGFYLCAWGAAYGYTFGSGTRLTVV.

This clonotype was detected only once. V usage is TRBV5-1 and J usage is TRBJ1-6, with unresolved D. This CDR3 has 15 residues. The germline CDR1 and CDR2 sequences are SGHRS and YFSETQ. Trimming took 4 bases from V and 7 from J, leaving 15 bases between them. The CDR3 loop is CASSTVVGRNSPLHF. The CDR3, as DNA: TGCGCCAGCAGCACCGTGGTAGGGAGGAATTCACCCCTCCACTTT. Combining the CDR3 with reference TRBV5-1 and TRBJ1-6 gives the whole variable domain KAGVTQTPRYLIKTRGQQVTLSCSPISGHRSVSWYQQTPGQGLQFLFEYFSETQRNKGNFPGRFSGRQFSNSRSEMNVSTLELGDSALYLCASSTVVGRNSPLHFGNGTRLTVT.

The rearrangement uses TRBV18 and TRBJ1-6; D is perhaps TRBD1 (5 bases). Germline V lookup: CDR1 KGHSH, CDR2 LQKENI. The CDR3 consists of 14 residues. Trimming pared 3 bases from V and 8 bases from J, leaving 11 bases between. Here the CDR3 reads CASSPGTGDSPLHF. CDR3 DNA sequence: TGTGCCAGCTCACCCGGGACCGGTGATTCACCCCTCCACTTT.

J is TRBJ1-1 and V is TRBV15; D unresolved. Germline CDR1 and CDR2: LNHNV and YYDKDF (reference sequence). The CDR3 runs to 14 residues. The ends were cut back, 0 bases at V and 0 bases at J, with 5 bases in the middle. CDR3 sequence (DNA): TGTGCCACCAGCAGAGAGCGGATGAACACTGAAGCTTTCTTT. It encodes CATSRERMNTEAFF.

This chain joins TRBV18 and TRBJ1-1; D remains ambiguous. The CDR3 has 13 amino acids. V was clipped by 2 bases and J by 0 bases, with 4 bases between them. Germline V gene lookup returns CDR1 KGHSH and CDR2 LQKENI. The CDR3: CASSPTMNTEAFF. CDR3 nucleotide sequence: TGTGCCAGCTCACCAACAATGAACACTGAAGCTTTCTTT.